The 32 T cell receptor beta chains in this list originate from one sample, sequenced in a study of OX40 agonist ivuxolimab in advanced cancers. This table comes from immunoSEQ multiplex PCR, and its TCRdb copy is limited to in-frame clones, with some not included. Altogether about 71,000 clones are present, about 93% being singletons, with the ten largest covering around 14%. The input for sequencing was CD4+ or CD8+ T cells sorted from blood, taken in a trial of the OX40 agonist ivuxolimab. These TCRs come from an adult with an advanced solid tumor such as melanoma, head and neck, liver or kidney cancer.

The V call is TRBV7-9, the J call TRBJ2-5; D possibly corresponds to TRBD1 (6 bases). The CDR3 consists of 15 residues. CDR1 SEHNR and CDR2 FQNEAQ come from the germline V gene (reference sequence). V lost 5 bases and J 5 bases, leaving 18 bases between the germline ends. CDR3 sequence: CASSPRVRGRETQYF. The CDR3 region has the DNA TGTGCCAGCAGCCCTCGGGTCAGGGGAAGGGAGACCCAGTACTTC.

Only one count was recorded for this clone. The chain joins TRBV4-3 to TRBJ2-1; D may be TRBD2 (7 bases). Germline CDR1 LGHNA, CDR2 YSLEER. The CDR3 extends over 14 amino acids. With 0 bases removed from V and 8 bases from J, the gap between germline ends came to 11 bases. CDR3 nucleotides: TGCGCCAGCAGCCAAGACCGGGGGGCAGATGAGCAGTTCTTC. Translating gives CASSQDRGADEQFF.

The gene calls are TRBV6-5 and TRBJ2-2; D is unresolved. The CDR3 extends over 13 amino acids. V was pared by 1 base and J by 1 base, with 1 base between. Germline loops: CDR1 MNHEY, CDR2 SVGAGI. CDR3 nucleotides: TGTGCCAGCAGTTACTTGAACACCGGGGAGCTGTTTTTT. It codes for CASSYLNTGELFF.

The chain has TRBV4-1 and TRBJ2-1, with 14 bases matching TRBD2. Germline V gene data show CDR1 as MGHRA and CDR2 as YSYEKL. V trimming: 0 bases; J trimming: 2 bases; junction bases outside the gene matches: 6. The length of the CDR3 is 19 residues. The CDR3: CASSQDHPTSGRAYNEQFF. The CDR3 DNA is TGCGCCAGCAGCCAAGATCATCCGACTAGCGGGAGGGCCTACAATGAGCAGTTCTTC.

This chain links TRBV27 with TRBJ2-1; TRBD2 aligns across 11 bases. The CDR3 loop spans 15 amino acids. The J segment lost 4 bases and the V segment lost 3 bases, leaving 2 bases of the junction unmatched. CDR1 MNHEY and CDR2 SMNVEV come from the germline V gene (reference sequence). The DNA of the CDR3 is TGTGCCAGCAGTTTGGGACTAGCGGAGTACAATGAGCAGTTCTTC. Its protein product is CASSLGLAEYNEQFF.

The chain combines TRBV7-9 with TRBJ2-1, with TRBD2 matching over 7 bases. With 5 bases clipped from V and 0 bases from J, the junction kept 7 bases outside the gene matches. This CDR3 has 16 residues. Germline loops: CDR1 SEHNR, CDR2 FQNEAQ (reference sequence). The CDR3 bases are TGTGCCAGCAGCCCGAGACTAGCAGACTCCTACAATGAGCAGTTCTTC. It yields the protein CASSPRLADSYNEQFF.

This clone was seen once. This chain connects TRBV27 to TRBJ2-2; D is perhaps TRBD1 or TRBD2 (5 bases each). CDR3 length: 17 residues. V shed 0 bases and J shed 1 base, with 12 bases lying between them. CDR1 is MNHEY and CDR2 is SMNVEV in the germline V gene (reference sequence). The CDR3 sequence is CASSLSPGRGNTGELFF. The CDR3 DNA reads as TGTGCCAGCAGTTTATCGCCGGGACGGGGGAACACCGGGGAGCTGTTTTTT.

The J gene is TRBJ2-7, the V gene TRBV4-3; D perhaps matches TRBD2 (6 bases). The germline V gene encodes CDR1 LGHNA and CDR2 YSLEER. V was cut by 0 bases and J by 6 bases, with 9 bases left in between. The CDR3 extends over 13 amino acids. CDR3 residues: CASSQDGTREQYF. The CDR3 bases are TGCGCCAGCAGCCAAGATGGGACTCGCGAGCAGTACTTC.

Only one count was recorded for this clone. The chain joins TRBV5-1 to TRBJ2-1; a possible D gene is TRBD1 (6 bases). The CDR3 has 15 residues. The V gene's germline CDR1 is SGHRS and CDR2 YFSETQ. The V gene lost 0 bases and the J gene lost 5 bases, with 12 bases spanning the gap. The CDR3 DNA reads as TGCGCCAGCAGCTTGGCTGGGGGCCCCGACAATGAGCAGTTCTTC. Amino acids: CASSLAGGPDNEQFF.

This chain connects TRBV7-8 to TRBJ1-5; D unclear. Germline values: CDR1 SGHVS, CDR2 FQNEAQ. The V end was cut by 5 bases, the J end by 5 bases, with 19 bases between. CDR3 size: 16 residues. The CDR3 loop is CASSPTSGVSDQPQHF. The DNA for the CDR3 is TGTGCCAGCAGCCCAACCTCCGGGGTTTCGGATCAGCCCCAGCATTTT.

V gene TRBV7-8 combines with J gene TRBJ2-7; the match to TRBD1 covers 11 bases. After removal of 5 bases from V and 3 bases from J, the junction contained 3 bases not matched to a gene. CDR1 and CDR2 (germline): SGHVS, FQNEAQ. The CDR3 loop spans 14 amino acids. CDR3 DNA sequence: TGTGCCAGCAGCCCGGGGACAGGGGGCTACGAGCAGTACTTC. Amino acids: CASSPGTGGYEQYF.

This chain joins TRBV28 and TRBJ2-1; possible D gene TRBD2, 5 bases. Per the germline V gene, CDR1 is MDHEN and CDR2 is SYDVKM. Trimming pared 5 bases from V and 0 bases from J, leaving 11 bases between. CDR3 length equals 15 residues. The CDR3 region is CASSTDSVSYNEQFF. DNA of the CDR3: TGTGCCAGCAGTACGGACTCCGTCTCCTACAATGAGCAGTTCTTC. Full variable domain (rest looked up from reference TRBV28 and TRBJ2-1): DVKVTQSSRYLVKRTGEKVFLECVQDMDHENMFWYRQDPGLGLRLIYFSYDVKMKEKGDIPEGYSVSREKKERFSLILESASTNQTSMYLCASSTDSVSYNEQFFGPGTRLTVL.

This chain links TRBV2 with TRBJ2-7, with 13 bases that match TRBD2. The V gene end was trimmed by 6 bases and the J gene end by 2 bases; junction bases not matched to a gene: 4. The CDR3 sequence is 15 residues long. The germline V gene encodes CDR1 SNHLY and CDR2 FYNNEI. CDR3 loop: CASSHGLAGAYEQYF. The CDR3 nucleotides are TGTGCCAGCAGCCACGGACTAGCGGGGGCCTACGAGCAGTACTTC.

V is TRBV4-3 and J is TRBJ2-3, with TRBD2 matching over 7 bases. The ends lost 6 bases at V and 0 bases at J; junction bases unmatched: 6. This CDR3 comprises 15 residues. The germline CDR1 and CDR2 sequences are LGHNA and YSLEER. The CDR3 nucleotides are TGCGCCAGCAGTCGGGGAGGGCCGAGCACAGATACGCAGTATTTT. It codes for CASSRGGPSTDTQYF.

CDR3 DNA sequence: TGTGCCAGCAGCGCGGAGCGGGGGACATTTTACGAGCAGTACTTC. Its translation: CASSAERGTFYEQYF. This chain uses TRBV4-2 with TRBJ2-7, with 8 positions matching TRBD2. With V trimmed by 5 bases and J by 4 bases, 10 bases remained unmatched. Germline CDR1 reads LGHNA; CDR2 reads YNFKEQ. The CDR3 is 15 amino acids.

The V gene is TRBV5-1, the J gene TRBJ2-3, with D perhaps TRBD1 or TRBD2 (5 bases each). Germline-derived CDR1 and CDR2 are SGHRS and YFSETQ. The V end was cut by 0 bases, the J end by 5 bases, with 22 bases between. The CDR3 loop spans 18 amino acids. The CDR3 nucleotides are TGCGCCAGCAGCTTGGATTCGAGGACGAGGGGCGAAAGAGATACGCAGTATTTT. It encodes CASSLDSRTRGERDTQYF. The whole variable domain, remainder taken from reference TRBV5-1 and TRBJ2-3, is KAGVTQTPRYLIKTRGQQVTLSCSPISGHRSVSWYQQTPGQGLQFLFEYFSETQRNKGNFPGRFSGRQFSNSRSEMNVSTLELGDSALYLCASSLDSRTRGERDTQYFGPGTRLTVL.

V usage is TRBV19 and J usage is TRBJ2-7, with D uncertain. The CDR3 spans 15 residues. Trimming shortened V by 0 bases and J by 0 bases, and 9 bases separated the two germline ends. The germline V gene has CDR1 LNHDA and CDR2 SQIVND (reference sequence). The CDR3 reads CASSIDPGGSYEQYF. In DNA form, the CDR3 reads TGTGCCAGTAGTATAGACCCCGGCGGCTCCTACGAGCAGTACTTC. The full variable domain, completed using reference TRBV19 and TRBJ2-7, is DGGITQSPKYLFRKEGQNVTLSCEQNLNHDAMYWYRQDPGQGLRLIYYSQIVNDFQKGDIAEGYSVSREKKESFPLTVTSAQKNPTAFYLCASSIDPGGSYEQYFGPGTRLTVT.

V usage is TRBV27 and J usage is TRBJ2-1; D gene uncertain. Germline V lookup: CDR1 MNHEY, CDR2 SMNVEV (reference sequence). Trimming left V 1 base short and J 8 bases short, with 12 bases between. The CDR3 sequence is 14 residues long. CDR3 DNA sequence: TGTGCCAGCAGTTTATTGAGGAGCGTGGATGAGCAGTTCTTC. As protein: CASSLLRSVDEQFF.

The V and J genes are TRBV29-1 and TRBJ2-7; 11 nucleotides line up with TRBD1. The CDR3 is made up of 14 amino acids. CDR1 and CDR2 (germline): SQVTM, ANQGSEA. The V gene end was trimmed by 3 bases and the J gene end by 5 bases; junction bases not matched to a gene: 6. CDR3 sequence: CSVDGRTGGDEQYF. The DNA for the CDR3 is TGCAGCGTTGATGGGCGGACAGGGGGCGACGAGCAGTACTTC.

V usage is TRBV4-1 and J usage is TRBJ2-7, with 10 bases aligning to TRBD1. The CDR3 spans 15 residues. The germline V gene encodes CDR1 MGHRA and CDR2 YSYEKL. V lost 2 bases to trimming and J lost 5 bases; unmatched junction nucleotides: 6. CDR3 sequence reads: CASSQFLGTGDEQYF. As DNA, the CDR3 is TGCGCCAGCAGCCAATTCCTTGGGACAGGGGACGAGCAGTACTTC.

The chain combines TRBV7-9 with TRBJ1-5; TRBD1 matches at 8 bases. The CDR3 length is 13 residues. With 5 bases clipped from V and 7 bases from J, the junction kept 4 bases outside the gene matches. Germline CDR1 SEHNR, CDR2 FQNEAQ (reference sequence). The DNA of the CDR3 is TGTGCCAGCAGCCAGACAGGGGAACAGCCCCAGCATTTT. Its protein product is CASSQTGEQPQHF.

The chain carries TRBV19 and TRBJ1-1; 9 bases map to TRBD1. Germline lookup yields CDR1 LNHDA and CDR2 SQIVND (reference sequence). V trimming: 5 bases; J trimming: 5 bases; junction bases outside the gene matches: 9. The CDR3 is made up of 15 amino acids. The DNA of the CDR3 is TGTGCCAGTAGTCCCGGGGGGACAGGGAGGACTGAAGCTTTCTTT. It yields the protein CASSPGGTGRTEAFF.

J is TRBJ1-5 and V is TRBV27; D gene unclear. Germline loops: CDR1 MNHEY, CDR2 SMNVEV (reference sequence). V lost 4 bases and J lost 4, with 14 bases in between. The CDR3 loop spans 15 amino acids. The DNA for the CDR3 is TGTGCCAGCAGTTCTAGCCCCAAAGGGAATCAGCCCCAGCATTTT. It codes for CASSSSPKGNQPQHF.

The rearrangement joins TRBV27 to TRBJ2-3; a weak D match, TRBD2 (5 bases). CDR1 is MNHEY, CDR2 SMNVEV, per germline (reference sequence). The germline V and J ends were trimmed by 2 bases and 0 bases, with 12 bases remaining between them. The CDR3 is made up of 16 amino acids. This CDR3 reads CASSLGSTFSTDTQYF. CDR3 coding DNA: TGTGCCAGCAGTTTAGGGAGCACCTTTAGCACAGATACGCAGTATTTT.

As DNA, the CDR3 is TGTGCCTGGACCACCGCCGGGACTAGACCCTACAATGAGCAGTTCTTC. This gives the protein CAWTTAGTRPYNEQFF. The chain links TRBV30 to TRBJ2-1; 8 bases are a match to TRBD2. V was clipped by 4 bases and J by 2 bases; unmatched bases: 10. This CDR3 has 16 residues. Germline assignment: CDR1 GTSNPN and CDR2 SVGIG (reference sequence).

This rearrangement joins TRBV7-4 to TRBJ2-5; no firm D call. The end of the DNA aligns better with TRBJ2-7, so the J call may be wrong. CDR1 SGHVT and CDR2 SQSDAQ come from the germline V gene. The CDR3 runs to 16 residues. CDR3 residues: CASSLDPAWTASEQYF. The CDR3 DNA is TGTGCCAGCAGCTTAGACCCAGCCTGGACCGCCTCCGAGCAGTACTTC.

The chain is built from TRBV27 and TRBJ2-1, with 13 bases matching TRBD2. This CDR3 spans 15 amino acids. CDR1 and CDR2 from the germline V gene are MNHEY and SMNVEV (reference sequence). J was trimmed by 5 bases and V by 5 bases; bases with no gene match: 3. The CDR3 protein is CASSPGTSGNNEQFF. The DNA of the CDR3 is TGTGCCAGCAGTCCGGGGACTAGCGGGAACAATGAGCAGTTCTTC.

The DNA of the CDR3 is TGTGCCAGCAGCTTAAGGCTTGCAGGGAAGATGGGCGAGCAGTACTTC. Translation gives CASSLRLAGKMGEQYF. The chain is built from TRBV7-2 and TRBJ2-7, with a weak D call TRBD1 (5 bases). Germline CDR1 SGHTA, CDR2 FQGNSA. This CDR3 comprises 16 residues. Trimming removed 2 bases at V and 6 bases at J, with 20 bases between. The full variable domain, rest sourced from reference TRBV7-2 and TRBJ2-7, is GAGVSQSPSNKVTEKGKDVELRCDPISGHTALYWYRQSLGQGLEFLIYFQGNSAPDKSGLPSDRFSAERTGGSVSTLTIQRTQQEDSAVYLCASSLRLAGKMGEQYFGPGTRLTVT.

The CDR3: CASRTGTNTEAFF. The CDR3, as DNA: TGTGCCAGCAGGACAGGGACGAACACTGAAGCTTTCTTT. V gene TRBV7-6 combines with J gene TRBJ1-1; 7 positions agree with TRBD1. Looked up from germline, CDR1 is SGHVS and CDR2 is FNYEAQ. The V segment lost 6 bases and the J segment 1 base; nucleotides outside the gene matches: 2. The CDR3 is 13 residues long.

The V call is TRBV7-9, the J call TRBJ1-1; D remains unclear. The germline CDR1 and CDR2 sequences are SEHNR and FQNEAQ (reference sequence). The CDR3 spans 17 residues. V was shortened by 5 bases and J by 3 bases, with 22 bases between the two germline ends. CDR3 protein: CASSVPFSGRGDTEAFF. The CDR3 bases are TGTGCCAGCAGCGTCCCCTTTTCGGGTCGCGGGGACACTGAAGCTTTCTTT. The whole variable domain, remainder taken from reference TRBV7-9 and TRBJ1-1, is DTGVSQNPRHKITKRGQNVTFRCDPISEHNRLYWYRQTLGQGPEFLTYFQNEAQLEKSRLLSDRFSAERPKGSFSTLEIQRTEQGDSAMYLCASSVPFSGRGDTEAFFGQGTRLTVV.

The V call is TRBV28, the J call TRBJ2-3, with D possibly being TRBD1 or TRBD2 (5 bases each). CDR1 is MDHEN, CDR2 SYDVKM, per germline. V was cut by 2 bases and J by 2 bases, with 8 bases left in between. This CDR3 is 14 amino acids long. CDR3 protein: CASSLRGATDTQYF. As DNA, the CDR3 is TGTGCCAGCAGTTTACGAGGGGCCACAGATACGCAGTATTTT. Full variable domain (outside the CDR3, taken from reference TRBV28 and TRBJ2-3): DVKVTQSSRYLVKRTGEKVFLECVQDMDHENMFWYRQDPGLGLRLIYFSYDVKMKEKGDIPEGYSVSREKKERFSLILESASTNQTSMYLCASSLRGATDTQYFGPGTRLTVL.

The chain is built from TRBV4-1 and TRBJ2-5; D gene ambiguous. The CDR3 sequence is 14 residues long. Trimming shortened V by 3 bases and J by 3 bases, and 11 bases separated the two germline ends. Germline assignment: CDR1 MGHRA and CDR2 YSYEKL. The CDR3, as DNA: TGCGCCAGCAGCCATGCCACATTAAAAGAGACCCAGTACTTC. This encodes CASSHATLKETQYF.